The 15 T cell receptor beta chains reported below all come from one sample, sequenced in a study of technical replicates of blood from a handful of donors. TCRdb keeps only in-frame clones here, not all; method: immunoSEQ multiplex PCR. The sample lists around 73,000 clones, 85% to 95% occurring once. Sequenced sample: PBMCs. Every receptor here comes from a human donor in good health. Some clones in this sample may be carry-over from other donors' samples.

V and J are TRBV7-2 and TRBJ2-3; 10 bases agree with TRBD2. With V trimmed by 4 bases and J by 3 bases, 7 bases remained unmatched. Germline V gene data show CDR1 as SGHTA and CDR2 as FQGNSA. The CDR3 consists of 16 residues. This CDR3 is CASSSPGLARTDTQYF. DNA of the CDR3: TGTGCCAGCAGCTCCCCGGGACTAGCGCGGACAGATACGCAGTATTTT.

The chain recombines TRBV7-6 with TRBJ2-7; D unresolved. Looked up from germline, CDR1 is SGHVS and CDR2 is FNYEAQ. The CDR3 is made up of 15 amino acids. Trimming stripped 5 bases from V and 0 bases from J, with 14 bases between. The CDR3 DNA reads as TGTGCCAGCAGCCCCCGGAGTGTCAGCTCCTACGAGCAGTACTTC. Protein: CASSPRSVSSYEQYF.

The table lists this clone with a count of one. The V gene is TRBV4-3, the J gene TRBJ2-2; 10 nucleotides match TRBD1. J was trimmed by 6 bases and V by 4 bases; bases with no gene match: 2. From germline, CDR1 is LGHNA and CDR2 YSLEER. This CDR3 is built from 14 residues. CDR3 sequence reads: CASSPDRGPGELFF. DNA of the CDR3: TGCGCCAGCAGCCCCGACAGGGGGCCCGGGGAGCTGTTTTTT.

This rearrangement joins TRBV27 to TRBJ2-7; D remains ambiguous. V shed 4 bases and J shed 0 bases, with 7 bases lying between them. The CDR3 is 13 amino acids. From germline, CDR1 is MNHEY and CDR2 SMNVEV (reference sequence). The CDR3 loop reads CASSSPFSYEQYF. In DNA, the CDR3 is TGTGCCAGCAGTTCCCCATTCTCCTACGAGCAGTACTTC.

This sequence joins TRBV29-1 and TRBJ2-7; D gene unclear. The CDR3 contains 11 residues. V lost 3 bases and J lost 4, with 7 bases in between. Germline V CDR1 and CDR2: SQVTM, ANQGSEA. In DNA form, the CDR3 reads TGCAGCGTTGAGGCCTTTTACGAGCAGTACTTC. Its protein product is CSVEAFYEQYF.

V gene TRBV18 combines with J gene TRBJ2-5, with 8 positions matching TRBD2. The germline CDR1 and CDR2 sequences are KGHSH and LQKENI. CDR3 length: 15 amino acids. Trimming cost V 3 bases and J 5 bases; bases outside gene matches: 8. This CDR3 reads CASSPSPGLGETQYF. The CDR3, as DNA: TGTGCCAGCTCACCCAGTCCGGGACTAGGCGAGACCCAGTACTTC.

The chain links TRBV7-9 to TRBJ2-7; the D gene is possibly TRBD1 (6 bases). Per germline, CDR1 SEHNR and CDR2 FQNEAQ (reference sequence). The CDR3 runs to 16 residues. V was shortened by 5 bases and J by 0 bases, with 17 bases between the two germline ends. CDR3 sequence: CASSRITGRLSYEQYF. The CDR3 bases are TGTGCCAGCAGCCGTATTACAGGGCGCCTCTCCTACGAGCAGTACTTC.

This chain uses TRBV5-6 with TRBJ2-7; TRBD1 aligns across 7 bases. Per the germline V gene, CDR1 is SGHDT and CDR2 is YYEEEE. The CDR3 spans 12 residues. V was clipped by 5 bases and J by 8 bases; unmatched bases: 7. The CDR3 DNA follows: TGTGCCAGCAGATGGGGACAGACTCAGCAGTACTTC. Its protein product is CASRWGQTQQYF.

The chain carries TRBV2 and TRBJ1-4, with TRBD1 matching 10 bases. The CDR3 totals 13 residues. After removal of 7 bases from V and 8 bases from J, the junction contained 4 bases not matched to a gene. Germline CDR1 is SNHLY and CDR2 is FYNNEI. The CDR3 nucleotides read TGTGCCAGCATTGGGACAGGGGAGGAAAAACTGTTTTTT. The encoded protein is CASIGTGEEKLFF.

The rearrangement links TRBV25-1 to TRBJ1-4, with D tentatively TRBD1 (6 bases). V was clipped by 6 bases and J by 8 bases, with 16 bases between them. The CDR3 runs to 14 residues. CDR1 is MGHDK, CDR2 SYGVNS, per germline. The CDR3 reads CASRAAGGREKLFF. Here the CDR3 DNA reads TGTGCCAGCAGAGCGGCGGGGGGCCGGGAAAAACTGTTTTTT.

The CDR3 protein is CASTPRDREWETQYF. Written as DNA, the CDR3 is TGTGCCAGTACCCCCCGGGACAGGGAATGGGAGACCCAGTACTTC. This chain connects TRBV19 to TRBJ2-5, with 9 nucleotides matching TRBD1. With V trimmed by 7 bases and J by 5 bases, 11 bases remained unmatched. CDR3 length: 15 residues. The germline V gene encodes CDR1 LNHDA and CDR2 SQIVND (reference sequence).

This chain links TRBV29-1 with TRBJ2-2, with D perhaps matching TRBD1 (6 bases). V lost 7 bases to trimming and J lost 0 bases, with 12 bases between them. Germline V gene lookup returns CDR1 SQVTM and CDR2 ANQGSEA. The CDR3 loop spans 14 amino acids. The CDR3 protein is CSAGVSANTGELFF. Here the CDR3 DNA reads TGCAGCGCAGGGGTTTCGGCGAACACCGGGGAGCTGTTTTTT.

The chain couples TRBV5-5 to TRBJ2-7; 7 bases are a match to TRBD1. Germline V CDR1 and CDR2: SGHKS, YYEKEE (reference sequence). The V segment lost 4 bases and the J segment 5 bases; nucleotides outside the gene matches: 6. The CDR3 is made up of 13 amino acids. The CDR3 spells CASSPVTGNEQYF. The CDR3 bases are TGTGCCAGCAGCCCCGTGACAGGGAACGAGCAGTACTTC.

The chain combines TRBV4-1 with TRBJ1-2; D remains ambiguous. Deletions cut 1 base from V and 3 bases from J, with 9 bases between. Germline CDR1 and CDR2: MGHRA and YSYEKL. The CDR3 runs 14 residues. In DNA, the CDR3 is TGCGCCAGCAGCCAAGTCTTATCCGACTATGGCTACACCTTC. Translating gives CASSQVLSDYGYTF.

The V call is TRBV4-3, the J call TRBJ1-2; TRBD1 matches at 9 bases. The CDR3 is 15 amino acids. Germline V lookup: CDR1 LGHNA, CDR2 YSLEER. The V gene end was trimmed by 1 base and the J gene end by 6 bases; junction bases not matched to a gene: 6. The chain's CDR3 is CASSQGGTGIDGYTF. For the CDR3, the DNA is TGCGCCAGCAGCCAAGGGGGGACAGGGATAGATGGCTACACCTTC.